The clone carrying this T cell receptor (beta chain) was counted only a few times. The antigen is undetermined. The data were obtained in a study of naive and memory T cell subsets. Study conclusions and caveats: No ground truth validated the naive and memory repertoire findings. In naive cells, over 90% of TCR sequences were seen only once. RNA-based TCR counts may shift with T cell activation and differentiation.

An equimolar mix of two oligonucleotides served as the beta constant-region primer for TRBC1 and TRBC2. TCRdb called the UMI-ligation and nested PCR reads again in MiXCR, with one record for every CDR3 protein. The sample has about 85,000 distinct CDR3 sequences; approximately 14% are singletons. Sequencing was carried out using central memory CD4+ T cells from blood. The TCR comes from a human donor in good health.

CDR3 in amino acids: CSASIASMETQYF. The CDR3 nucleotides read TGCAGTGCTAGTATCGCGAGCATGGAGACCCAGTACTTC. This chain uses TRBV20-1 with TRBJ2-5, with D hard to call. The CDR3 loop spans 13 amino acids. The V end was cut by 3 bases, the J end by 5 bases, with 13 bases between. Per germline, CDR1 DFQATT and CDR2 SNEGSKA (reference sequence).